This paragraph covers one T cell receptor beta chain sequence. The sample is drawn from a study of shared clonotypes between healthy human individuals. Study in general: CD4 naive cells filled three plates per donor, CD4 memory three, CD8 naive two and CD8 memory one.

Germline CDR1 reads SGHTA; CDR2 reads FQGTGA. CDR3 size: 13 residues. V gave up 1 base and J gave up 8 bases, with 9 bases separating them. Every donor was a Caucasian adult from Nashville, Tennessee. Measured with immunoSEQ multiplex PCR; TCRdb has only the in-frame clones, and not every one. There are approximately 1,000,000 clones in the sample; 60% to 85% occur only once, and over 0.8% lies in the top ten. This receptor was taken from a man younger than 35 in good health. Some clones in this sample may be carry-over from other donors' samples. V and J are TRBV7-3 and TRBJ2-1; D remains unclear. The sequenced sample was memory CD4+ T cells from PBMCs. Documented subset: CD45RA-negative fraction. The CDR3 region has the DNA TGTGCCAGCAGCTTAATGAGAGACCATGAGCAGTTCTTC. It translates to CASSLMRDHEQFF.